These T cell receptor beta chains were read from a single sample in a study of identical twins. TCRdb itself ran the 5' RACE reads through MiXCR, one entry per CDR3 protein. The repertoire includes 200,000 to 250,000 distinct CDR3 sequences, roughly 7.5% of them detected once, and about 1.8% sits in the top ten. This same sample was also taken into another study, of yellow fever vaccine responses in identical twins.

The source material was memory (CD45RO+) T cells sorted from blood. The receptors here all came from a woman in her late teens or twenties in good health. The CDR3 runs from the conserved cysteine through the conserved F or W. The D gene is left open where the match is weak. Some rows mark clone size as missing; the rest say once, few, many or name a class of expanded clone.

V	size	J	D	CDR3	DNA
TRBV20-1	-	TRBJ1-5	TRBD1	CSARLDRGNQPQHF	TGCAGTGCTAGATTAGACAGGGGCAATCAGCCCCAGCATTTT
TRBV12-3/TRBV12-4	many	TRBJ2-2	-	CASSLSGGELFF	TGTGCCAGCAGTTTAAGTGGCGGGGAGCTGTTTTTT
TRBV10-3	few	TRBJ1-2	-	CAIGGQFPNYGYTF	TGTGCCATCGGCGGACAGTTCCCTAACTATGGCTACACCTTC
TRBV28	-	TRBJ2-3	-	CASSDRDTQYF	TGTGCCAGCAGTGACAGAGATACGCAGTATTTT
TRBV6-5	few	TRBJ2-3	-	CASSHSTDTQYF	TGTGCCAGCAGTCACAGCACAGATACGCAGTATTTT
TRBV7-9	-	TRBJ2-3	-	CASSNPGGRADTQYF	TGTGCCAGCAGCAATCCCGGGGGGCGTGCAGATACGCAGTATTTT
TRBV20-1	many	TRBJ2-1	-	CSASASLQFF	TGCAGTGCTAGTGCCTCTCTTCAGTTCTTC
TRBV25-1	-	TRBJ2-1	-	CASSGPRNEQFF	TGTGCCAGCAGTGGTCCACGCAATGAGCAGTTCTTC
TRBV3-1	many	TRBJ2-1	-	CASSHPPNEQFF	TGTGCCAGCAGCCACCCTCCTAATGAGCAGTTCTTC
TRBV7-9	many	TRBJ1-2	-	CASSLAQASYGYTF	TGTGCCAGCAGCTTAGCACAGGCTTCCTATGGCTACACCTTC
TRBV6-4	-	TRBJ1-1	-	CASSAGGDTEAFF	TGTGCCAGCAGTGCCGGGGGGGACACTGAAGCTTTCTTT
TRBV6-1	-	TRBJ2-5	TRBD2	CASNRGVGETQYF	TGTGCCAGCAACCGGGGGGTAGGGGAGACCCAGTACTTC
TRBV5-5	many	TRBJ2-2	-	CASTLRGHSNTGELFF	TGTGCCAGCACCCTTCGGGGACACTCTAACACCGGGGAGCTGTTTTTT
TRBV5-1	many	TRBJ2-7	TRBD1	CASSPGQVPGEQYF	TGCGCCAGCAGCCCTGGACAGGTCCCCGGCGAGCAGTACTTC
TRBV4-1	-	TRBJ2-7	-	CASSQDRFPAGKLDEQYF	TGCGCCAGCAGCCAAGATCGGTTTCCCGCAGGGAAGTTGGACGAGCAGTACTTC
TRBV5-6	many	TRBJ2-3	-	CASSFQSTDTQYF	TGTGCCAGCAGCTTTCAAAGCACAGATACGCAGTATTTT
TRBV11-1	few	TRBJ2-1	-	CASSLVKGPNNEQFF	TGTGCCAGCAGCTTAGTTAAGGGACCGAACAATGAGCAGTTCTTC
TRBV3-1	few	TRBJ1-4	-	CASSLSWDLYEKLFF	TGTGCCAGCAGCCTTAGTTGGGACCTTTACGAAAAACTGTTTTTT
TRBV5-1	few	TRBJ2-3	TRBD2	CASVEAGGPTDTQYF	TGCGCCAGCGTCGAAGCGGGGGGGCCCACAGATACGCAGTATTTT
TRBV7-2	many	TRBJ2-3	-	CASSLAGLGDTQYF	TGTGCCAGCAGCTTAGCGGGTCTGGGAGATACGCAGTATTTT
TRBV7-9	many	TRBJ2-4	-	CASSLAGKNIQYF	TGTGCCAGCAGCTTAGCCGGGAAAAACATTCAGTACTTC
TRBV18	-	TRBJ2-5	-	CASSSTRKETQYF	TGTGCCAGCTCATCGACCCGGAAAGAGACCCAGTACTTC
TRBV25-1	few	TRBJ2-6	-	CASSGTAKSSGANVLTF	TGTGCCAGCAGTGGGACAGCAAAGAGCTCTGGGGCCAACGTCCTGACTTTC
TRBV20-1	-	TRBJ2-5	TRBD2	CRGDKVRLAGFQETQYF	TGCAGGGGAGATAAAGTGCGACTAGCGGGGTTCCAAGAGACCCAGTACTTC